A single sample is the source of the 12 T cell receptor beta chains below, sequenced in a study of PD-L1 blockade in urothelial cancer. The time point is: peripheral blood 6 weeks after treatment start. Here immunoSEQ multiplex PCR was the method, and the copy in TCRdb shows in-frame clones only, minus some. The table records 29,000 or so clones, around 84% of them present only once. Here the sequenced sample was PBMCs, taken around atezolizumab (anti-PD-L1) treatment. The receptors here all came from a man between 65 and 85 years old with urothelial cancer.

This chain links TRBV6-5 with TRBJ2-5; 7 bases line up with TRBD2. Germline CDR1 is MNHEY and CDR2 is SVGAGI. V lost 6 bases, J lost 5 bases, and 12 bases stayed unmatched. This CDR3 is 15 amino acids long. CDR3: CASSGLGGSGETQYF. The CDR3 DNA is TGTGCCAGCAGCGGACTAGGAGGGTCAGGGGAGACCCAGTACTTC.

The rearrangement links TRBV7-3 to TRBJ2-7; D may be TRBD1 (5 bases). The V gene's germline CDR1 is SGHTA and CDR2 FQGTGA. The CDR3 sequence is 15 residues long. Trimming pared 0 bases from V and 5 bases from J, leaving 14 bases between. This CDR3 is CASSLTPGSRDEQYF. The CDR3 DNA is TGTGCCAGCAGCTTAACCCCAGGCTCCAGGGACGAGCAGTACTTC. The complete variable domain, with remaining parts taken from reference TRBV7-3 and TRBJ2-7, reads GAGVSQTPSNKVTEKGKYVELRCDPISGHTALYWYRQSLGQGPEFLIYFQGTGAADDSGLPNDRFFAVRPEGSVSTLKIQRTERGDSAVYLCASSLTPGSRDEQYFGPGTRLTVT.

This clone was counted only a few times. The V gene is TRBV2, the J gene TRBJ2-3, with D unresolved. This CDR3 contains 13 residues. V was clipped by 7 bases and J by 6 bases, with 14 bases between them. From germline, CDR1 is SNHLY and CDR2 FYNNEI. The CDR3, as DNA: TGTGCCAGCAACAACCCTGACTGGGATACGCAGTATTTT. Encoded protein: CASNNPDWDTQYF.

The chain carries TRBV7-3 and TRBJ2-1; 11 bases are shared with TRBD2. J was trimmed by 6 bases and V by 2 bases; bases with no gene match: 9. Germline loops: CDR1 SGHTA, CDR2 FQGTGA. The CDR3 consists of 17 residues. CDR3 coding DNA: TGTGCCAGCAGCTTACTTCCCACTAGCGGGAGCAGCAATGAGCAGTTCTTC. Residues: CASSLLPTSGSSNEQFF.

A single count supports this clone. The rearrangement uses TRBV4-2 and TRBJ1-2, with a tentative D call TRBD1 (6 bases). Trimming shortened V by 0 bases and J by 2 bases, and 13 bases separated the two germline ends. The germline V gene encodes CDR1 LGHNA and CDR2 YNFKEQ. The CDR3 consists of 16 residues. The CDR3: CASSQDAHRENYGYTF. CDR3 coding DNA: TGTGCCAGCAGCCAAGACGCCCACAGGGAAAACTATGGCTACACCTTC.

The V and J genes are TRBV7-2 and TRBJ1-1; maybe TRBD1 (6 bases). The CDR3 is 15 amino acids. The germline CDR1 and CDR2 sequences are SGHTA and FQGNSA. The ends were cut back, 1 base at V and 4 bases at J, with 13 bases in the middle. CDR3 nucleotides: TGTGCCAGCAGCTTAGTTCGGGGGGCGGGCACTGAAGCTTTCTTT. This translates into CASSLVRGAGTEAFF.

Only one count was recorded for this clone. The chain joins TRBV27 to TRBJ2-1, with 9 bases aligning to TRBD1. Germline V gene data show CDR1 as MNHEY and CDR2 as SMNVEV (reference sequence). J was trimmed by 4 bases and V by 5 bases; bases with no gene match: 9. This CDR3 is built from 16 residues. The CDR3 reads CASSPRQGVFYNEQFF. As DNA, the CDR3 is TGTGCCAGCAGTCCCCGACAGGGGGTGTTTTACAATGAGCAGTTCTTC.

The chain recombines TRBV6-6 with TRBJ2-3; perhaps TRBD1 as D (6 bases). This CDR3 region has 16 residues. CDR1 is MNHNY and CDR2 is SVGAGI in the germline V gene (reference sequence). Trimming removed 1 base at V and 2 bases at J, with 13 bases between. CDR3 region: CASSYLLDSSTDTQYF. CDR3 nucleotide sequence: TGTGCCAGCAGTTACTTACTGGACAGTTCCACAGATACGCAGTATTTT.

The rearrangement uses TRBV30 and TRBJ1-4; maybe TRBD1 (5 bases). Trimming took off 2 bases at V and 8 bases at J, with 18 bases between the two ends. The V gene's germline CDR1 is GTSNPN and CDR2 SVGIG (reference sequence). The length of the CDR3 is 15 residues. CDR3 residues: CAWSSPGVGGEKLFF. The CDR3 DNA sequence: TGTGCCTGGAGTTCGCCGGGGGTTGGAGGGGAAAAACTGTTTTTT.

The V and J genes are TRBV4-1 and TRBJ1-2; the D is unclear. Deletions cut 3 bases from V and 3 bases from J, with 11 bases between. This CDR3 is 14 amino acids long. Germline values: CDR1 MGHRA, CDR2 YSYEKL. CDR3 loop: CASSQGPGDYGYTF. CDR3 sequence (DNA): TGCGCCAGCAGCCAGGGCCCTGGCGACTATGGCTACACCTTC.

The rearrangement joins TRBV7-2 to TRBJ1-1, with TRBD1 as a possible D gene (6 bases). V lost 7 bases, J lost 1 base, and 13 bases lay in between. The germline V gene has CDR1 SGHTA and CDR2 FQGNSA. The CDR3 runs to 14 residues. The CDR3 nucleotides read TGTGCCAGCACCACCTCAGGGGAGAACACTGAAGCTTTCTTT. Amino acid sequence: CASTTSGENTEAFF.

The gene calls are TRBV9 and TRBJ2-7; 7 bases align to TRBD1. The J segment lost 2 bases and the V segment lost 0 bases, leaving 2 bases of the junction unmatched. The germline CDR1 and CDR2 sequences are SGDLS and YYNGEE. The CDR3 length is 14 residues. The CDR3 DNA is TGTGCCAGCAGCGTAGAACAGGGGACCTACGAGCAGTACTTC. This sequence encodes CASSVEQGTYEQYF.